One sample yielded the 15 T cell receptor beta chains listed below, sequenced in a study of technical replicates of blood from a few donors. Generated by immunoSEQ multiplex PCR, the TCRdb table keeps only in-frame clones and is missing some. The table shows 9,000 to 15,000 clones, with around 93% occurring only once. The sequenced sample consisted of PBMCs. The receptor source for this set is a human donor in good health.

The DNA for the CDR3 is TGTGCCAGCAGGGATCCCGGGACAAACTTTAGGGATGAGCAGTTCTTC. Encoded protein: CASRDPGTNFRDEQFF. J is TRBJ2-1 and V is TRBV27; the D gene is possibly TRBD1 (6 bases). The ends were cut back, 6 bases at V and 8 bases at J, with 23 bases in the middle. Germline values: CDR1 MNHEY, CDR2 SMNVEV (reference sequence). The CDR3 runs to 16 residues.

This sequence joins TRBV11-3 and TRBJ2-7, with D possibly matching TRBD2 (6 bases). Germline CDR1 SGHNT, CDR2 YENEEA. V lost 3 bases and J 5 bases, leaving 17 bases between the germline ends. The CDR3 runs to 15 residues. The DNA for the CDR3 is TGTGCCAGCAGCTTGGGGGGACTCCAAACCCACGAGCAGTACTTC. Residues: CASSLGGLQTHEQYF.

This rearrangement joins TRBV30 to TRBJ2-5, with TRBD2 matching 8 bases. CDR1 GTSNPN and CDR2 SVGIG come from the germline V gene (reference sequence). CDR3 length equals 14 residues. V was pared by 3 bases and J by 4 bases, with 7 bases of the junction left unmatched. CDR3 sequence reads: CAWSSAGVPETQYF. The CDR3 region has the DNA TGTGCCTGGAGCTCAGCGGGAGTTCCAGAGACCCAGTACTTC.

This sequence joins TRBV29-1 and TRBJ2-3; possible D gene TRBD1, 5 bases. V lost 5 bases, J lost 6 bases, and 15 bases lay in between. Germline V lookup: CDR1 SQVTM, CDR2 ANQGSEA. The CDR3 is 13 residues long. The CDR3 sequence is CSVFQGAQDTQYF. The CDR3 region has the DNA TGCAGCGTTTTCCAAGGGGCACAGGATACGCAGTATTTT.

V is TRBV7-9 and J is TRBJ2-7; 10 bases map to TRBD2. V trimming: 5 bases; J trimming: 6 bases; junction bases outside the gene matches: 10. Germline CDR1 is SEHNR and CDR2 is FQNEAQ (reference sequence). This CDR3 comprises 15 residues. In DNA form, the CDR3 reads TGTGCCAGCAGCCCCCCTAGCGGGAGCTCGATCGAGCAGTACTTC. Protein product: CASSPPSGSSIEQYF.

V usage is TRBV25-1 and J usage is TRBJ2-2, with 8 nucleotides matching TRBD1. The length of the CDR3 is 14 residues. CDR1 is MGHDK, CDR2 SYGVNS, per germline. V gave up 8 bases and J gave up 6 bases; unmatched junction bases: 8. Here the CDR3 reads CASQGQAIPGELFF. Written as DNA, the CDR3 is TGTGCCAGCCAGGGACAGGCAATCCCCGGGGAGCTGTTTTTT.

V and J are TRBV2 and TRBJ1-2, with 10 bases identical to TRBD1. The CDR3 loop spans 13 amino acids. Germline assignment: CDR1 SNHLY and CDR2 FYNNEI. Trimming at V came to 6 bases and at J to 7 bases, leaving 5 bases not matched to a gene. CDR3 in amino acids: CASRTGGPLGYTF. The CDR3 nucleotides are TGTGCCAGCAGGACAGGGGGCCCACTTGGCTACACCTTC.

The V gene is TRBV9, the J gene TRBJ2-5, with TRBD2 as a possible D gene (6 bases). The CDR3 is 14 residues long. Germline assignment: CDR1 SGDLS and CDR2 YYNGEE. Deletions cut 3 bases from V and 5 bases from J, with 14 bases between. CDR3 coding DNA: TGTGCCAGCAGCGGCCGCGGGGTTGGGGAGACCCAGTACTTC. Its protein product is CASSGRGVGETQYF.

The chain has TRBV7-8 and TRBJ1-2; TRBD1 aligns across 7 bases. Looked up from germline, CDR1 is SGHVS and CDR2 is FQNEAQ. The CDR3 is made up of 13 amino acids. J lost 4 bases, V lost 5 bases, and 4 bases had no gene match. The CDR3 DNA follows: TGTGCCAGCAGCACCGACAGGGCCTATGGCTACACCTTC. It translates to CASSTDRAYGYTF.

This sequence joins TRBV2 and TRBJ1-4, with a tentative D call TRBD1 (6 bases). Per germline, CDR1 SNHLY and CDR2 FYNNEI. V was pared by 7 bases and J by 4 bases, with 13 bases between. The CDR3 loop spans 14 amino acids. The CDR3 protein is CASNLQGLNEKLFF. DNA of the CDR3: TGTGCCAGCAACCTACAGGGCCTTAATGAAAAACTGTTTTTT.

The chain uses TRBV5-1 and TRBJ2-5; weak D call: TRBD1 (6 bases). V lost 2 bases to trimming and J lost 5 bases, with 19 bases between them. Germline V gene lookup returns CDR1 SGHRS and CDR2 YFSETQ. The CDR3 is 16 residues long. CDR3 in amino acids: CASSFSGDIWMETQYF. The CDR3 region has the DNA TGCGCCAGCAGCTTTAGTGGGGACATCTGGATGGAGACCCAGTACTTC.

This chain joins TRBV28 and TRBJ2-1, with 14 bases fitting TRBD2. Germline V gives CDR1 MDHEN, CDR2 SYDVKM. Trimming removed 5 bases from V and 8 bases from J; junction bases left unmatched: 8. The CDR3 consists of 16 residues. The chain's CDR3 is CASSPPGLAGVHEQFF. Written as DNA, the CDR3 is TGTGCCAGCAGTCCTCCGGGACTAGCGGGAGTACATGAGCAGTTCTTC.

The chain employs TRBV25-1 and TRBJ2-4, with TRBD2 matching 10 bases. CDR1 MGHDK and CDR2 SYGVNS come from the germline V gene. The CDR3 has 17 residues. V gave up 10 bases and J gave up 3 bases; unmatched junction bases: 15. The CDR3 DNA follows: TGTGCCAACCTGACCGAAAGACTAGCGGGCGACAAAAACATTCAGTACTTC. This translates into CANLTERLAGDKNIQYF.

The V and J genes are TRBV7-9 and TRBJ1-1; no definite D call. Germline CDR1 is SEHNR and CDR2 is FQNEAQ (reference sequence). This CDR3 comprises 14 residues. The germline V and J ends were trimmed by 3 bases and 2 bases, with 10 bases remaining between them. The CDR3 loop is CASSLWGGNTEAFF. CDR3 DNA: TGTGCCAGCAGCTTGTGGGGAGGAAACACTGAAGCTTTCTTT.

The CDR3 DNA is TGCGCCAGCAGCCAAGGTCGAGAACAGCCCCAGCATTTT. As protein: CASSQGREQPQHF. The rearrangement links TRBV4-1 to TRBJ1-5; no firm D call. Trimming stripped 1 base from V and 7 bases from J, with 8 bases between. Per the germline V gene, CDR1 is MGHRA and CDR2 is YSYEKL. There are 13 residues in the CDR3.